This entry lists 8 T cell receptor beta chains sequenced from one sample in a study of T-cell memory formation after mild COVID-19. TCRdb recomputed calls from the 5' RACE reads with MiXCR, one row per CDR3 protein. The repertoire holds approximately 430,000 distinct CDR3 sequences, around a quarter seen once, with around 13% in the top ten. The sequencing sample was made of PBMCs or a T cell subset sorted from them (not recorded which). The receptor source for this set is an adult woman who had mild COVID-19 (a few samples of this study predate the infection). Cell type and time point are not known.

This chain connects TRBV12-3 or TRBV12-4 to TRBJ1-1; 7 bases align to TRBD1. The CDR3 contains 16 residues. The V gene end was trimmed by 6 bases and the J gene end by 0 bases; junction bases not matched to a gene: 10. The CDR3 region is CASRPSGTVMNTEAFF. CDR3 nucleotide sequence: TGTGCCAGCAGACCCTCGGGGACAGTCATGAACACTGAAGCTTTCTTT.

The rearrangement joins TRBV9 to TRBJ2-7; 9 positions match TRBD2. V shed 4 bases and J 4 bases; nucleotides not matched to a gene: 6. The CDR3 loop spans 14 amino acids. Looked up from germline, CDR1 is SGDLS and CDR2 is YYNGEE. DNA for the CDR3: TGTGCCAGCAGCATGTCTAGCGGGGCATACGAGCAGTACTTC. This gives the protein CASSMSSGAYEQYF.

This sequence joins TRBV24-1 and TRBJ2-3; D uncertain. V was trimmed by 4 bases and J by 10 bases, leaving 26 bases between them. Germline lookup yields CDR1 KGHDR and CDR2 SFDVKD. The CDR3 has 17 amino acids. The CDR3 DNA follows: TGTGCCACCAGTGACCCGACCGGGCCCGTGGGAAGGAGTTCGCAGTATTTT. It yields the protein CATSDPTGPVGRSSQYF.

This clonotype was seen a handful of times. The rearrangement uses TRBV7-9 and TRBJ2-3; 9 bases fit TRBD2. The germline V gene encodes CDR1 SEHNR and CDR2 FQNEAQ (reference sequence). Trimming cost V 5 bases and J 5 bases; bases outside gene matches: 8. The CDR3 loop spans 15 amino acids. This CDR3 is CASSPAGGPLDTQYF. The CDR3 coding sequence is TGTGCCAGCAGCCCCGCGGGGGGGCCTTTAGATACGCAGTATTTT.

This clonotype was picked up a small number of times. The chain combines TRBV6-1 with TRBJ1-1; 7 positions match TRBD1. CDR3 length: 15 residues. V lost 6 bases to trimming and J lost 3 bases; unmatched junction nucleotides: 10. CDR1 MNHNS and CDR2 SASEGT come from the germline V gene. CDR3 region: CASRVSAQGDTEAFF. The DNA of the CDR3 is TGTGCCAGCAGGGTTTCAGCCCAGGGGGACACTGAAGCTTTCTTT.

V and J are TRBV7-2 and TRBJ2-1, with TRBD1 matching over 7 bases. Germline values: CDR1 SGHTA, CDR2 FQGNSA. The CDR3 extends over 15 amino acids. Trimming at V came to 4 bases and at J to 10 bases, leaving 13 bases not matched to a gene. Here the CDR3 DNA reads TGTGCCAGCAGCTCAGGACAGGCACGGGGTTTAGAGCAGTTCTTC. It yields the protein CASSSGQARGLEQFF.

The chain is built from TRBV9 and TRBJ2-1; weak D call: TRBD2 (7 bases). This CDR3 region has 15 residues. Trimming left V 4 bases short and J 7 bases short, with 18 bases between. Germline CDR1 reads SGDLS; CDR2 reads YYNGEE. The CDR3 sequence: CASSLPSGGGNEQFF. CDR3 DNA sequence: TGTGCCAGCAGCTTACCTAGCGGAGGGGGGAATGAGCAGTTCTTC.

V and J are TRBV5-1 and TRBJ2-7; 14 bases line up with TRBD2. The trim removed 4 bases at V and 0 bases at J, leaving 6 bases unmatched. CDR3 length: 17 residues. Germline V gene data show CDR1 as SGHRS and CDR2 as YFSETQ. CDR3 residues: CASSRTSGGTSSYEQYF. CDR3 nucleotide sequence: TGCGCCAGCAGCCGGACTAGCGGGGGGACAAGCTCCTACGAGCAGTACTTC.